A selection of T cell receptor beta chains follows, all from one sample in a study of blood T cell repertoires in COVID-19. The table came from immunoSEQ multiplex PCR; TCRdb's copy has only in-frame clones and leaves some out. The repertoire holds about 280,000 clones, with around 84% as singletons. Sequencing input: PBMCs or T cells enriched from blood (not recorded which). The receptors derive from a woman aged 45 to 65 who had recovered from COVID-19. Each CDR3 is given with its conserved first and last residue. The order of the fields is clone size, D gene, J gene, CDR3 length, V gene, CDR3 protein, CDR3 DNA. A D gene is named only where the DNA matches it firmly. The listing skips clone size in some rows; elsewhere it reads once, few, many or a size class.

clone_size: .; d_call: .; j_call: TRBJ1-2; cdr3_length: 11; v_call: TRBV29-1; cdr3_aa: CSVGGNYGYTF; cdr3_nt: TGCAGCGTCGGGGGGAACTATGGCTACACCTTC
clone_size: once; d_call: .; j_call: TRBJ1-5; cdr3_length: 13; v_call: TRBV2; cdr3_aa: CASTEAGLRPQHF; cdr3_nt: TGTGCCAGCACTGAGGCAGGGTTGAGGCCCCAGCATTTT
clone_size: .; d_call: .; j_call: TRBJ2-3; cdr3_length: 15; v_call: TRBV6-2/TRBV6-3; cdr3_aa: CASSYSLGVTDTQYF; cdr3_nt: TGTGCCAGCAGTTACTCGTTAGGAGTCACAGATACGCAGTATTTT
clone_size: .; d_call: .; j_call: TRBJ2-1; cdr3_length: 14; v_call: TRBV7-9; cdr3_aa: CASTVGSSYNEQFF; cdr3_nt: TGTGCCAGCACCGTAGGGAGCTCCTACAATGAGCAGTTCTTC
clone_size: .; d_call: TRBD2; j_call: TRBJ2-5; cdr3_length: 17; v_call: TRBV4-2; cdr3_aa: CASSQGDGGAGVETQYF; cdr3_nt: TGTGCCAGCAGCCAAGGGGACGGGGGGGCTGGTGTTGAGACCCAGTACTTC
clone_size: .; d_call: .; j_call: TRBJ1-1; cdr3_length: 11; v_call: TRBV7-9; cdr3_aa: CASSSGNVAFF; cdr3_nt: TGTGCCAGCAGCTCGGGGAATGTAGCTTTCTTT
clone_size: .; d_call: .; j_call: TRBJ1-5; cdr3_length: 15; v_call: TRBV4-2; cdr3_aa: CASSQDGQLGQPQHF; cdr3_nt: TGTGCCAGCAGCCAAGATGGACAGCTAGGGCAGCCCCAGCATTTT
clone_size: few; d_call: .; j_call: TRBJ2-3; cdr3_length: 13; v_call: TRBV6-5; cdr3_aa: CASRPLITDTQYF; cdr3_nt: TGTGCCAGCAGACCCCTAATCACAGATACGCAGTATTTT
clone_size: once; d_call: TRBD2; j_call: TRBJ2-5; cdr3_length: 18; v_call: TRBV7-6; cdr3_aa: CASSLGLAGGTLGETQYF; cdr3_nt: TGTGCCAGCAGCTTAGGCCTAGCGGGGGGAACCTTAGGGGAGACCCAGTACTTC
clone_size: .; d_call: .; j_call: TRBJ1-5; cdr3_length: 17; v_call: TRBV27; cdr3_aa: CASRPRVAGASNQPQHF; cdr3_nt: TGTGCCAGCAGGCCACGGGTTGCGGGGGCTAGCAATCAGCCCCAGCATTTT
clone_size: .; d_call: TRBD1; j_call: TRBJ2-5; cdr3_length: 14; v_call: TRBV5-5; cdr3_aa: CASSWDRGQETQYF; cdr3_nt: TGTGCCAGCAGCTGGGACAGGGGCCAAGAGACCCAGTACTTC
clone_size: .; d_call: .; j_call: TRBJ2-3; cdr3_length: 14; v_call: TRBV27; cdr3_aa: CASSPGQAGDTQYF; cdr3_nt: TGTGCCAGCAGTCCCGGACAAGCGGGAGATACGCAGTATTTT
clone_size: .; d_call: TRBD1; j_call: TRBJ2-7; cdr3_length: 14; v_call: TRBV27; cdr3_aa: CASSWAGGDYEQYF; cdr3_nt: TGTGCCAGCAGTTGGGCAGGGGGTGACTACGAGCAGTACTTC
clone_size: .; d_call: .; j_call: TRBJ1-2; cdr3_length: 14; v_call: TRBV2; cdr3_aa: CASSEVETDYGYTF; cdr3_nt: TGTGCCAGCAGTGAAGTGGAGACAGACTATGGCTACACCTTC
clone_size: .; d_call: TRBD1; j_call: TRBJ1-2; cdr3_length: 15; v_call: TRBV7-8; cdr3_aa: CASSFGTASNYGYTF; cdr3_nt: TGTGCCAGCAGCTTCGGGACAGCGTCTAACTATGGCTACACCTTC
clone_size: .; d_call: .; j_call: TRBJ1-5; cdr3_length: 16; v_call: TRBV28; cdr3_aa: CASSRAAGRSNQPQHF; cdr3_nt: TGTGCCAGCAGTCGGGCGGCAGGGAGGAGCAATCAGCCCCAGCATTTT
clone_size: .; d_call: TRBD1; j_call: TRBJ2-1; cdr3_length: 13; v_call: TRBV19; cdr3_aa: CASSPGQGLEQFF; cdr3_nt: TGTGCCAGTAGCCCGGGACAGGGCCTTGAGCAGTTCTTC
clone_size: .; d_call: .; j_call: TRBJ2-1; cdr3_length: 13; v_call: TRBV11-3; cdr3_aa: CASSLEDTTEQFF; cdr3_nt: TGTGCCAGCAGCTTAGAGGATACTACCGAGCAGTTCTTC
clone_size: .; d_call: .; j_call: TRBJ1-1; cdr3_length: 17; v_call: TRBV18; cdr3_aa: CASSPQTRGKGGMRAFF; cdr3_nt: TGTGCCAGCTCACCACAAACCCGGGGTAAAGGGGGAATGAGAGCTTTCTTT
clone_size: .; d_call: .; j_call: TRBJ2-1; cdr3_length: 13; v_call: TRBV9; cdr3_aa: CASSVPGVGEQFF; cdr3_nt: TGTGCCAGCAGCGTTCCCGGGGTAGGGGAGCAGTTCTTC
clone_size: .; d_call: .; j_call: TRBJ1-5; cdr3_length: 15; v_call: TRBV3-1/TRBV3-2; cdr3_aa: CASSPSRQRNQPQHF; cdr3_nt: TGTGCCAGCAGCCCCAGCCGACAACGCAATCAGCCCCAGCATTTT
clone_size: .; d_call: TRBD1; j_call: TRBJ2-5; cdr3_length: 15; v_call: TRBV11-2; cdr3_aa: CASSSRAGGAETQYF; cdr3_nt: TGTGCCAGCAGCTCAAGGGCAGGGGGTGCCGAGACCCAGTACTTC
clone_size: .; d_call: TRBD1; j_call: TRBJ2-7; cdr3_length: 13; v_call: TRBV5-6; cdr3_aa: CASSWTGVDEQYF; cdr3_nt: TGTGCCAGCAGCTGGACAGGTGTTGACGAGCAGTACTTC
clone_size: .; d_call: .; j_call: TRBJ1-1; cdr3_length: 14; v_call: TRBV20-1; cdr3_aa: CSASPSSKNTEAFF; cdr3_nt: TGCAGTGCTAGTCCTAGCAGTAAGAACACTGAAGCTTTCTTT
clone_size: .; d_call: TRBD2; j_call: TRBJ2-3; cdr3_length: 18; v_call: TRBV6-2/TRBV6-3; cdr3_aa: CASSYTSGLAGRADTQYF; cdr3_nt: TGTGCCAGCAGTTACACATCCGGACTAGCGGGACGGGCAGATACGCAGTATTTT
clone_size: .; d_call: TRBD2; j_call: TRBJ2-2; cdr3_length: 16; v_call: TRBV7-3; cdr3_aa: CASSSTLAGGIGELFF; cdr3_nt: TGTGCCAGCAGCTCCACACTAGCGGGGGGTATCGGGGAGCTGTTTTTT
clone_size: .; d_call: .; j_call: TRBJ1-2; cdr3_length: 14; v_call: TRBV4-2; cdr3_aa: CASSQDTDLSGYTF; cdr3_nt: TGTGCCAGCAGCCAAGATACCGACTTAAGTGGCTACACCTTC
clone_size: .; d_call: TRBD1; j_call: TRBJ2-7; cdr3_length: 13; v_call: TRBV5-1; cdr3_aa: CASSLQGTYEQYF; cdr3_nt: TGCGCCAGCAGCTTACAGGGGACCTACGAGCAGTACTTC
clone_size: .; d_call: .; j_call: TRBJ2-3; cdr3_length: 13; v_call: TRBV29-1; cdr3_aa: CSVHRGATDTQYF; cdr3_nt: TGCAGCGTTCATCGGGGTGCCACAGATACGCAGTATTTT
clone_size: .; d_call: TRBD2; j_call: TRBJ2-1; cdr3_length: 14; v_call: TRBV6-5; cdr3_aa: CASSSGTSGNEQFF; cdr3_nt: TGTGCCAGCAGTAGCGGAACTAGCGGGAATGAGCAGTTCTTC
clone_size: .; d_call: .; j_call: TRBJ2-5; cdr3_length: 15; v_call: TRBV5-4; cdr3_aa: CASSLRRVGQETQYF; cdr3_nt: TGTGCCAGCAGCCTACGGAGAGTGGGCCAAGAGACCCAGTACTTC
clone_size: .; d_call: .; j_call: TRBJ1-1; cdr3_length: 14; v_call: TRBV19; cdr3_aa: CASSNPGAATEAFF; cdr3_nt: TGTGCCAGTAGTAACCCAGGGGCTGCCACTGAAGCTTTCTTT
clone_size: once; d_call: TRBD1; j_call: TRBJ2-2; cdr3_length: 16; v_call: TRBV15; cdr3_aa: CATSSRTGRNPGELFF; cdr3_nt: TGTGCCACCAGCAGTAGGACAGGGAGAAATCCCGGGGAGCTGTTTTTT
clone_size: once; d_call: .; j_call: TRBJ1-6; cdr3_length: 15; v_call: TRBV5-5; cdr3_aa: CASSLAPGRNSPLHF; cdr3_nt: TGTGCCAGCAGCTTGGCGCCAGGGAGGAATTCACCCCTCCACTTT
clone_size: .; d_call: .; j_call: TRBJ2-5; cdr3_length: 13; v_call: TRBV6-5; cdr3_aa: CASSYVNQETQYF; cdr3_nt: TGTGCCAGCAGTTACGTCAACCAAGAGACCCAGTACTTC
clone_size: .; d_call: TRBD2; j_call: TRBJ2-1; cdr3_length: 15; v_call: TRBV5-1; cdr3_aa: CASNKAGVRYNEQFF; cdr3_nt: TGCGCCAGCAACAAAGCGGGAGTCAGGTACAATGAGCAGTTCTTC
clone_size: .; d_call: TRBD1; j_call: TRBJ2-7; cdr3_length: 16; v_call: TRBV19; cdr3_aa: CASSPRQGAVLDEQYF; cdr3_nt: TGTGCCAGTAGTCCCCGACAGGGGGCGGTTCTCGACGAGCAGTACTTC
clone_size: few; d_call: .; j_call: TRBJ2-3; cdr3_length: 13; v_call: TRBV10-1; cdr3_aa: CASSERGGGTQYF; cdr3_nt: TGCGCCAGCAGTGAGAGGGGAGGTGGTACGCAGTATTTT
clone_size: few; d_call: TRBD1; j_call: TRBJ1-4; cdr3_length: 15; v_call: TRBV7-9; cdr3_aa: CASSQTGDPNEKLFF; cdr3_nt: TGTGCCAGCAGCCAAACAGGGGACCCTAATGAAAAACTGTTTTTT
clone_size: few; d_call: TRBD2; j_call: TRBJ2-5; cdr3_length: 11; v_call: TRBV3-1/TRBV3-2; cdr3_aa: CASSHGSGVYF; cdr3_nt: TGTGCCAGCAGCCATGGTAGCGGGGTGTACTTC
clone_size: .; d_call: TRBD1; j_call: TRBJ1-2; cdr3_length: 14; v_call: TRBV2; cdr3_aa: CASSGVQGRYGYTF; cdr3_nt: TGTGCCAGCAGTGGGGTACAGGGGAGATATGGCTACACCTTC
clone_size: .; d_call: TRBD1; j_call: TRBJ2-6; cdr3_length: 16; v_call: TRBV3-1/TRBV3-2; cdr3_aa: CASRRQGAWGANVLTF; cdr3_nt: TGTGCCAGCAGGCGACAGGGGGCTTGGGGGGCCAACGTCCTGACTTTC
clone_size: .; d_call: TRBD2; j_call: TRBJ2-7; cdr3_length: 16; v_call: TRBV11-2; cdr3_aa: CASSLEGTRRAAEQYF; cdr3_nt: TGTGCCAGCAGCTTAGAAGGGACTAGGAGGGCTGCCGAGCAGTACTTC
clone_size: .; d_call: TRBD1; j_call: TRBJ1-3; cdr3_length: 16; v_call: TRBV7-2; cdr3_aa: CASSKDRGPSGNTIYF; cdr3_nt: TGTGCCAGCAGCAAAGACAGGGGGCCCTCTGGAAACACCATATATTTT
clone_size: .; d_call: TRBD2; j_call: TRBJ2-7; cdr3_length: 16; v_call: TRBV5-1; cdr3_aa: CASSLGLAGGPGEQYF; cdr3_nt: TGCGCCAGCAGCTTGGGACTAGCGGGAGGGCCAGGAGAGCAGTACTTC